The entry below gives a single T cell receptor (beta chain) sequence along with its context. These data belong to a study of cytomegalovirus exposure and HLA in healthy donors. PCR primers comprised 60 Vbeta and 13 Jbeta primers. This table comes from immunoSEQ multiplex PCR, and its TCRdb copy is limited to in-frame clones, with some not included. Of roughly 120,000 clones listed, 60% to 85% are singletons. Germline CDR1 and CDR2: KGHSH and LQKENI. Trimming removed 0 bases at V and 6 bases at J, with 8 bases between. The CDR3 consists of 13 residues. The V call is TRBV18, the J call TRBJ1-1; unclear D gene. The material sequenced was PBMCs. The receptor was derived from a man aged 45-65 years in good health and CMV-seronegative. CDR3 nucleotide sequence: TGTGCCAGCTCACCACCGAGTACCCCTGAAGCTTTCTTT. It is translated as CASSPPSTPEAFF.